These 31 T cell receptor beta chains share one sample of origin, sequenced in a study of blood T cell repertoires in COVID-19. Sequenced by immunoSEQ multiplex PCR; TCRdb stores in-frame clones only, minus some. The table has about 420,000 clones, 80% to 90% seen once. Sequencing was carried out using peripheral blood. All receptors derive from a man aged 18 to 30 with COVID-19, enrolled during active disease.

This clone occurred once. Here the CDR3 reads CATRKGDRTESPLHF. The CDR3 bases are TGTGCCACCAGGAAAGGAGACAGGACCGAGTCACCCCTCCACTTT. V gene TRBV24-1 combines with J gene TRBJ1-6, with D possibly being TRBD1 (6 bases). This CDR3 spans 15 amino acids. V was shortened by 7 bases and J by 10 bases, with 19 bases between the two germline ends. Germline V gene sequence: CDR1 KGHDR, CDR2 SFDVKD.

The V and J genes are TRBV11-2 and TRBJ2-5; a possible D gene is TRBD2 (7 bases). The CDR3 extends over 18 amino acids. Germline-derived CDR1 and CDR2 are SGHAT and FQNNGV. Trimming cost V 5 bases and J 1 base, with 23 bases left between them. CDR3 loop: CASSPRGYQRGIQETQYF. The CDR3 coding sequence is TGTGCCAGCAGCCCCAGGGGCTACCAGCGGGGTATCCAAGAGACCCAGTACTTC. The full variable domain, with the rest looked up from reference TRBV11-2 and TRBJ2-5, is EAGVAQSPRYKIIEKRQSVAFWCNPISGHATLYWYQQILGQGPKLLIQFQNNGVVDDSQLPKDRFSAERLKGVDSTLKIQPAKLEDSAVYLCASSPRGYQRGIQETQYFGPGTRLLVL.

This clone was seen only a few times. The chain links TRBV11-2 to TRBJ2-7; D not certain. Germline-derived CDR1 and CDR2 are SGHAT and FQNNGV. CDR3 length: 15 amino acids. Trimming removed 5 bases from V and 0 bases from J, with 14 bases in between. The DNA for the CDR3 is TGTGCCAGCAGCCCAATCCTATACGACTCCTACGAGCAGTACTTC. This sequence encodes CASSPILYDSYEQYF.

V gene TRBV18 combines with J gene TRBJ2-7; TRBD1 matches at 8 bases. This CDR3 region has 12 residues. The V segment lost 6 bases and the J segment 6 bases; nucleotides outside the gene matches: 4. Germline V gene data show CDR1 as KGHSH and CDR2 as LQKENI. CDR3 loop: CASSPDRAEQYF. The CDR3 nucleotides read TGTGCCAGCTCTCCGGACAGGGCCGAGCAGTACTTC.

This clone was observed once. This rearrangement joins TRBV5-1 to TRBJ1-5; TRBD1 might be the D (5 bases). CDR1 is SGHRS and CDR2 is YFSETQ in the germline V gene. V was clipped by 0 bases and J by 9 bases, with 13 bases between them. There are 14 residues in the CDR3. The CDR3 DNA reads as TGCGCCAGCAGCTTGGACATTCCCGGGGGGCCCCAGCATTTT. Protein: CASSLDIPGGPQHF.

The chain links TRBV4-1 to TRBJ2-3; 10 positions agree with TRBD1. Per the germline V gene, CDR1 is MGHRA and CDR2 is YSYEKL. The length of the CDR3 is 18 residues. Trimming took 0 bases from V and 1 from J; bases not matched to a gene: 7. CDR3 nucleotides: TGCGCCAGCAGCCAAGATCCAACCGGGACAGGGGGCACAGATACGCAGTATTTT. This codes for CASSQDPTGTGGTDTQYF.

The chain's CDR3 is CASSLVETGELFF. Written as DNA, the CDR3 is TGCGCCAGCAGCTTAGTGGAGACCGGGGAGCTGTTTTTT. V and J are TRBV5-1 and TRBJ2-2; D uncertain. CDR3 length: 13 amino acids. From germline, CDR1 is SGHRS and CDR2 YFSETQ. The V end was cut by 2 bases, the J end by 5 bases, with 7 bases between. Based on the CDR3 plus reference TRBV5-1 and TRBJ2-2, the full variable domain is KAGVTQTPRYLIKTRGQQVTLSCSPISGHRSVSWYQQTPGQGLQFLFEYFSETQRNKGNFPGRFSGRQFSNSRSEMNVSTLELGDSALYLCASSLVETGELFFGEGSRLTVL.

This sequence joins TRBV30 and TRBJ2-7; 11 bases agree with TRBD1. This CDR3 region has 15 residues. CDR1 GTSNPN and CDR2 SVGIG come from the germline V gene (reference sequence). J was trimmed by 2 bases and V by 8 bases; bases with no gene match: 11. The CDR3 loop reads CASKGGQGVTYEQYF. The CDR3 region has the DNA TGTGCCAGTAAGGGGGGACAGGGGGTGACCTACGAGCAGTACTTC.

This sequence joins TRBV6-1 and TRBJ2-3, with 10 bases identical to TRBD2. Germline CDR1 and CDR2: MNHNS and SASEGT. V shed 0 bases and J 4 bases; nucleotides not matched to a gene: 1. This CDR3 is built from 15 residues. This CDR3 is CASSEAAGGPDTQYF. The CDR3 DNA reads TGTGCCAGCAGTGAAGCAGCGGGGGGGCCAGATACGCAGTATTTT.

This clone was observed once. The chain uses TRBV30 and TRBJ2-1; 9 bases are shared with TRBD1. The CDR3 is 14 residues long. Per germline, CDR1 GTSNPN and CDR2 SVGIG (reference sequence). The V gene end was trimmed by 8 bases and the J gene end by 3 bases; junction bases not matched to a gene: 8. CDR3 protein: CAAEPGQGYNEQFF. The CDR3, as DNA: TGTGCCGCAGAACCGGGACAGGGCTACAATGAGCAGTTCTTC.

This clone was found once. This chain uses TRBV7-2 with TRBJ2-1, with TRBD1 identical over 9 bases. The CDR3 spans 16 residues. Germline V gene data show CDR1 as SGHTA and CDR2 as FQGNSA. With V trimmed by 4 bases and J by 5 bases, 9 bases remained unmatched. The CDR3 region is CASSSHPGTGNNEQFF. The CDR3 bases are TGTGCCAGCAGCTCCCATCCCGGGACAGGGAACAATGAGCAGTTCTTC.

V usage is TRBV2 and J usage is TRBJ2-7, with 11 positions matching TRBD2. The CDR3 contains 15 residues. The V gene's germline CDR1 is SNHLY and CDR2 FYNNEI. The V gene end was trimmed by 11 bases and the J gene end by 7 bases; junction bases not matched to a gene: 16. Written as DNA, the CDR3 is TGTGCCGGGAGGGGATTGGCTAGCGGGAGGAGGGAGCAGTACTTC. Translation gives CAGRGLASGRREQYF.

The V gene is TRBV12-1, the J gene TRBJ2-3; TRBD2 is the table's D call, not checked against the DNA. TRBV12-1 is annotated as a pseudogene. The CDR3 spans 17 residues. For the CDR3, the DNA is TGTGCCAGCAGCTCCCTTTTGGGCGGGGGGGCAGCAGATACGCAGTATTTT. Translating gives CASSSLLGGGAADTQYF.

The chain joins TRBV20-1 to TRBJ1-2; 9 nucleotides line up with TRBD1. The CDR3 has 15 amino acids. V was clipped by 3 bases and J by 6 bases; unmatched bases: 11. Looked up from germline, CDR1 is DFQATT and CDR2 is SNEGSKA (reference sequence). The CDR3 loop reads CSASKAGTGLNGYTF. CDR3 nucleotides: TGCAGTGCTAGTAAAGCCGGGACAGGGCTGAATGGCTACACCTTC.

This clone has a handful of counts. V usage is TRBV5-1 and J usage is TRBJ2-7, with a tentative D call TRBD2 (5 bases). Trimming removed 4 bases at V and 3 bases at J, with 17 bases between. Germline values: CDR1 SGHRS, CDR2 YFSETQ. The CDR3 is 15 residues long. Here the CDR3 reads CASSPDPGKHYEQYF. The CDR3 DNA sequence: TGCGCCAGCAGCCCGGACCCCGGGAAGCACTACGAGCAGTACTTC.

This sequence joins TRBV15 and TRBJ1-5; 7 bases align to TRBD1. The V and J ends lost 0 bases and 2 bases, in that order; junction bases with no gene match: 4. The V gene's germline CDR1 is LNHNV and CDR2 YYDKDF (reference sequence). The CDR3 runs 16 residues. The CDR3: CATSRDWGTGNQPQHF. The CDR3 DNA is TGTGCCACCAGCAGAGATTGGGGGACAGGCAATCAGCCCCAGCATTTT.

CDR3 amino acids: CASSSGTGGSPLHF. The DNA of the CDR3 is TGTGCCAGCAGCTCGGGGACAGGTGGCTCACCCCTCCACTTT. The V and J genes are TRBV7-9 and TRBJ1-6; TRBD1 aligns across 8 bases. The V segment lost 4 bases and the J segment 10 bases; nucleotides outside the gene matches: 6. The CDR3 consists of 14 residues. The V gene's germline CDR1 is SEHNR and CDR2 FQNEAQ (reference sequence). Full variable domain (missing parts from reference TRBV7-9 and TRBJ1-6): DTGVSQNPRHKITKRGQNVTFRCDPISEHNRLYWYRQTLGQGPEFLTYFQNEAQLEKSRLLSDRFSAERPKGSFSTLEIQRTEQGDSAMYLCASSSGTGGSPLHFGNGTRLTVT.

This clone is a singleton in its sample. The chain has TRBV2 and TRBJ2-5; 12 bases agree with TRBD2. Per germline, CDR1 SNHLY and CDR2 FYNNEI. The CDR3 contains 15 residues. V lost 2 bases to trimming and J lost 5 bases; unmatched junction nucleotides: 3. The chain's CDR3 is CASSELAGGVETQYF. In DNA form, the CDR3 reads TGTGCCAGCAGTGAACTAGCGGGAGGGGTGGAGACCCAGTACTTC.

The chain employs TRBV7-2 and TRBJ2-7, with D perhaps matching TRBD1 (6 bases). Germline V gene lookup returns CDR1 SGHTA and CDR2 FQGNSA. CDR3 length equals 14 residues. The V end lost 3 bases, the J end lost 7 bases, and 16 bases lay between the germline ends. CDR3 DNA: TGTGCCAGCAGCTTTTGGACTTTTCAGGGGGAGCAGTACTTC. Its translation is CASSFWTFQGEQYF.

This sequence joins TRBV4-1 and TRBJ1-2, with D possibly being TRBD1 (5 bases). The CDR3 has 17 residues. The ends were cut back, 4 bases at V and 2 bases at J, with 20 bases in the middle. Germline lookup yields CDR1 MGHRA and CDR2 YSYEKL. The CDR3 loop reads CASSPEPPGLGNYGYTF. The CDR3 region has the DNA TGCGCCAGCAGCCCGGAACCGCCAGGGTTGGGAAACTATGGCTACACCTTC.

The rearrangement uses TRBV25-1 and TRBJ2-1; D ambiguous. The CDR3 covers 10 residues. Germline assignment: CDR1 MGHDK and CDR2 SYGVNS. Trimming left V 6 bases short and J 7 bases short, with 4 bases between. This chain's CDR3 is CASSHNEQFF. In nucleotides, the CDR3 is TGTGCCAGCAGCCATAATGAGCAGTTCTTC.

This chain uses TRBV29-1 with TRBJ1-5; 7 positions agree with TRBD1. Unmatched junction bases numbered 9, after V lost 6 bases and J lost 4 bases. In germline, CDR1 is SQVTM, CDR2 ANQGSEA. CDR3 length: 14 amino acids. This CDR3 reads CSVTSDRTNQPQHF. For the CDR3, the DNA is TGCAGCGTAACTTCGGACAGGACAAATCAGCCCCAGCATTTT.

V and J are TRBV18 and TRBJ2-1; D remains ambiguous. Per the germline V gene, CDR1 is KGHSH and CDR2 is LQKENI. The V end lost 3 bases, the J end lost 7 bases, and 10 bases lay between the germline ends. The CDR3 spans 13 residues. The CDR3 protein is CASSPGARNEQFF. The CDR3 bases are TGTGCCAGCTCACCTGGAGCGAGGAATGAGCAGTTCTTC.

This chain connects TRBV2 to TRBJ1-3, with D unclear. Trimming took off 2 bases at V and 2 bases at J, with 10 bases between the two ends. This CDR3 comprises 15 residues. The germline V gene has CDR1 SNHLY and CDR2 FYNNEI. CDR3 DNA sequence: TGTGCCAGCAGTGAACAACTGGTACCTGGAAACACCATATATTTT. It is translated as CASSEQLVPGNTIYF.

The J gene is TRBJ1-2, the V gene TRBV5-1; D uncertain. From germline, CDR1 is SGHRS and CDR2 YFSETQ. The CDR3 has 14 residues. Trimming removed 0 bases from V and 4 bases from J, with 10 bases in between. CDR3 protein: CASSLGQPGYGYTF. The DNA for the CDR3 is TGCGCCAGCAGCTTGGGACAACCAGGCTATGGCTACACCTTC.

This clone was observed a few times. The chain recombines TRBV11-2 with TRBJ1-1, with D uncertain. The CDR3 is made up of 10 amino acids. From germline, CDR1 is SGHAT and CDR2 FQNNGV. V lost 4 bases and J lost 7, with 4 bases in between. In DNA, the CDR3 is TGTGCCAGCAGCTCAATTGAAGCTTTCTTT. Protein: CASSSIEAFF.

The J gene is TRBJ1-4, the V gene TRBV15; D is perhaps TRBD1 (5 bases). The CDR3 is 15 amino acids. Per the germline V gene, CDR1 is LNHNV and CDR2 is YYDKDF (reference sequence). Trimming cost V 0 bases and J 7 bases, with 12 bases left between them. For the CDR3, the DNA is TGTGCCACCAGCAGAGATGCGGCAGGGTTTGAAAAACTGTTTTTT. It is translated as CATSRDAAGFEKLFF.

This chain links TRBV18 with TRBJ2-5; D perhaps matches TRBD2 (6 bases). The CDR3 runs to 16 residues. V dropped 0 bases and J dropped 3 bases, with 14 bases sitting between them. Per the germline V gene, CDR1 is KGHSH and CDR2 is LQKENI. CDR3 loop: CASSPPPRGREETQYF. CDR3 DNA sequence: TGTGCCAGCTCACCACCCCCACGGGGGAGAGAAGAGACCCAGTACTTC.

For the CDR3, the DNA is TGTGCCAGCAGTTACACGGGGGTTGGCGGTACGCAGTATTTT. This codes for CASSYTGVGGTQYF. V usage is TRBV6-5 and J usage is TRBJ2-3, with D possibly matching TRBD2 (6 bases). Germline loops: CDR1 MNHEY, CDR2 SVGAGI. This CDR3 has 14 residues. V was pared by 2 bases and J by 8 bases, with 14 bases between.

V usage is TRBV5-4 and J usage is TRBJ2-7, with 10 bases matching TRBD2. V shed 4 bases, J shed 5 bases, and the junction held 6 bases outside the gene matches. Germline CDR1 is SGHNT and CDR2 is YYREEE (reference sequence). CDR3 length equals 14 residues. The CDR3 here is CASSPGLAANEQYF. The CDR3 nucleotides are TGTGCCAGCAGCCCCGGACTAGCGGCCAACGAGCAGTACTTC.

This chain uses TRBV5-1 with TRBJ1-1; unclear D gene. Germline CDR1 reads SGHRS; CDR2 reads YFSETQ. V was clipped by 0 bases and J by 2 bases, with 8 bases between them. The CDR3 covers 14 residues. The CDR3 bases are TGCGCCAGCAGCTTGGCGGTCTCCAACACTGAAGCTTTCTTT. Encoded protein: CASSLAVSNTEAFF.